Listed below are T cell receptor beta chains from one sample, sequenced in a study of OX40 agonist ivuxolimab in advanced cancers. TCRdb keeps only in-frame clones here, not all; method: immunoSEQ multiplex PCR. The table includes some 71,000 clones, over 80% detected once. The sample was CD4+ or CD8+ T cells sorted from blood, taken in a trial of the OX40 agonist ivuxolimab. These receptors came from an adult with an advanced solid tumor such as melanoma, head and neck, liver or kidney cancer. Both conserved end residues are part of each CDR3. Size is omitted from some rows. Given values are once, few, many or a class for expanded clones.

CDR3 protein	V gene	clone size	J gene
CASSLAGLAGEQYF	TRBV5-4	-	TRBJ2-7
CASSWTDDNEQFF	TRBV7-6	-	TRBJ2-1
CANEGRETSEQYF	TRBV13	once	TRBJ2-7
CASIGRLPNTEAFF	TRBV19	-	TRBJ1-1
CASSLEGLGYEKLFF	TRBV5-6	-	TRBJ1-4
CASSLRRAGGYNEQFF	TRBV7-9	-	TRBJ2-1
CASSFLAGHEQYF	TRBV7-9	-	TRBJ2-7
CASSAGYYEQYF	TRBV2	-	TRBJ2-7
CASGLKEGGRFPYEQYF	TRBV12-5	-	TRBJ2-7
CASSGGQGADTGELFF	TRBV9	-	TRBJ2-2
CASSSPARFSYNEQFF	TRBV23-1	-	TRBJ2-1
CASSLVSRNTEAFF	TRBV11-3	few	TRBJ1-1
CASSRDSGSNEQFF	TRBV7-2	-	TRBJ2-1
CASTLKIDRNYGYTF	TRBV28	-	TRBJ1-2
CASSTWRETRSYEQYF	TRBV28	once	TRBJ2-7
CASTVGGEGNTEAFF	TRBV6-6	-	TRBJ1-1
CASSPDPLLFYGYTF	TRBV5-5	-	TRBJ1-2